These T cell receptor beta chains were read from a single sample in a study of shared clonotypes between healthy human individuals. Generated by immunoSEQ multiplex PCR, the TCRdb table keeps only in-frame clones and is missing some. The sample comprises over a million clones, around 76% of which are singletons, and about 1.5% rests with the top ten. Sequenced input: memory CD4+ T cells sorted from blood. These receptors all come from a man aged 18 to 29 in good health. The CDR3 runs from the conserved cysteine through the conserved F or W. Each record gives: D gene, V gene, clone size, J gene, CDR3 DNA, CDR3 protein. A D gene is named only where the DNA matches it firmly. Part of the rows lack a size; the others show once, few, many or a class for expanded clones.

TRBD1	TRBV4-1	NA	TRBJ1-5	TGCGCCAGCAGCCAAGTCGGACAGGGGCAGGGGCAGCCCCAGCATTTT	CASSQVGQGQGQPQHF
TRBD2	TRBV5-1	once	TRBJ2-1	TGCGCCAGCAGCGGTGCTAGCGGGGGGTCCGAGCAGTTCTTC	CASSGASGGSEQFF
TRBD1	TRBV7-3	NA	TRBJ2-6	TGTGCCAGCAGTGTAAAAAAACCGGGACAGCTGAGCTCTGGGGCCAACGTCCTGACTTTC	CASSVKKPGQLSSGANVLTF
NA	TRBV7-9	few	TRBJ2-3	TGTGCCAGCAGCTTATGGTTCGGGACGAGGGAGACAGATACGCAGTATTTT	CASSLWFGTRETDTQYF
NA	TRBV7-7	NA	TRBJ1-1	TGTGCTAGCAGCCCAACTGGGGACACTGAAGCTTTCTTT	CASSPTGDTEAFF
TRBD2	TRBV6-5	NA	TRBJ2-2	TGTGCCAGCAGGGGACTAGAGAATTCCGGGGAGCTGTTTTTT	CASRGLENSGELFF
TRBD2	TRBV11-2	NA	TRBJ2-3	TGTGCCAGCGCTCCCCAAGCCGGCGGGGGTACGCAGTATTTT	CASAPQAGGGTQYF
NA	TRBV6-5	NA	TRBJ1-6	TGTGCCAGCAGTTACAGGCAGGGGAGGGATTCACCCCTCCACTTT	CASSYRQGRDSPLHF
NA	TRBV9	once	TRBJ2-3	TGTGCCAGCAGCGTAGATCCCCTGACTACGCAGTATTTT	CASSVDPLTTQYF
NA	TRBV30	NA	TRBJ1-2	TGTGCCTGCCCTCAGGGGCAGACGGTTTATGGCTACACCTTC	CACPQGQTVYGYTF
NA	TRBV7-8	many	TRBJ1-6	TGTGCCAGCAGCTTAGCCCCGAGCTCCTATAATTCACCCCTCCACTTT	CASSLAPSSYNSPLHF
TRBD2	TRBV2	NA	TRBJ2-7	TGTGCCAGCAGTGGGGGACTAGCGGGAGGCTACGAGCAGTACTTC	CASSGGLAGGYEQYF
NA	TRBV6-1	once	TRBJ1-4	TGTGCCAGCAGTGAAGCGGGCGGGGCACTTGGAAATGAAAAACTGTTTTTT	CASSEAGGALGNEKLFF
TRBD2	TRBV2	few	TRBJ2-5	TGTGCCAGCAGTGAACAAAGCGGGGGGGCAGAGACCCAGTACTTC	CASSEQSGGAETQYF
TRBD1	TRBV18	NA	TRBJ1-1	TGTGCCAGCTCGCGGGGACAGGGGAACACTGAAGCTTTCTTT	CASSRGQGNTEAFF
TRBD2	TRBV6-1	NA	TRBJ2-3	TGTGCCAGCAGTGCCCAGCGGGGGGCCAGTCCAGAGGGCACAGATACGCAGTATTTT	CASSAQRGASPEGTDTQYF
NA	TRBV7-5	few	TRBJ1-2	TGTGCCAGAAGCTTAGAGTTCTGCCGGGGATCGGGCTATGGCTACACCTTC	CARSLEFCRGSGYGYTF
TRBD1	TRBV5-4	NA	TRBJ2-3	TGTGCCAGCAGCTTACCGACAGGGGGCACAGATACGCAGTATTTT	CASSLPTGGTDTQYF
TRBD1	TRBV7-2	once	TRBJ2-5	TGTGCCAGCAGCTTGCGGACAGGGGAAGAGCAGTACTTC	CASSLRTGEEQYF
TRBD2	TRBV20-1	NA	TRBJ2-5	TGCAGTGTTTCGGGGGGGGCTTTGGACTTC	CSVSGGALDF
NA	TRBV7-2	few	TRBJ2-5	TGTGCCAGCAGCTTAGCGACGGTACCTCAAGAGACCCAGTACTTC	CASSLATVPQETQYF
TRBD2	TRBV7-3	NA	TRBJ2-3	TGTGCCAGCAGCCCCGGCAGGCTAGCGGGGGGCACAGATACGCAGTATTTT	CASSPGRLAGGTDTQYF
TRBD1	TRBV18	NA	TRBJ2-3	TGTGCCAGCTCACCGAGGGACAGGGACACAGATACGCAGTATTTT	CASSPRDRDTDTQYF
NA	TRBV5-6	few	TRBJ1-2	TGTGCCAGCAGCTCCGGAGTCAACTATGGCTACACCTTC	CASSSGVNYGYTF
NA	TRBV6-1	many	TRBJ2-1	TGTGCCAGCGGGAGTTGGGATGAGCAGTTCTTC	CASGSWDEQFF
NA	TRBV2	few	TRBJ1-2	TGTGCCAGCAGTTGGCAGGCTGACTATGGCTACACCTTC	CASSWQADYGYTF
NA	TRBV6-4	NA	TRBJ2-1	TGTGCCAGCAGTGAGGGCGGGTCCTACAATGAGCAGTTCTTC	CASSEGGSYNEQFF
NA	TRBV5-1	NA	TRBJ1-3	TGCGCCAGCAGCATTGACGGATCATCTGGAAACACCATATATTTT	CASSIDGSSGNTIYF
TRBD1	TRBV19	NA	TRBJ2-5	TGTGCCAGTAGTATCTGGACAGGGGGCAGGCAGACCCAGTACTTC	CASSIWTGGRQTQYF
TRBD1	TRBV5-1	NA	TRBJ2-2	TGCGCCAGCAGTCGACAGGGGGCGCGGAACACCGGGGAGCTGTTTTTT	CASSRQGARNTGELFF
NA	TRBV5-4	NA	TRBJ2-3	TGTGCCAGCAGCCACATGCAAGCCACAGATACGCAGTATTTT	CASSHMQATDTQYF
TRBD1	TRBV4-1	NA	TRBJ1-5	TGCGCCAGCAGCCTAAGAGAAGGACAGGGGGACAATCAGCCCCAGCATTTT	CASSLREGQGDNQPQHF
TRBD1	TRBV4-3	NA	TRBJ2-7	TGCGCCAGCAGCCTTCAACAGGGGGCGTACGAGCAGTACTTC	CASSLQQGAYEQYF
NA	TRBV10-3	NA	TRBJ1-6	TGTGCCATCAGTGAGTCGGGAACAGAATATTCACCCCTCCACTTT	CAISESGTEYSPLHF
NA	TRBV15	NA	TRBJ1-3	TGTGCCACAGGAAAACAGGGCTCTGGAAACACCATATATTTT	CATGKQGSGNTIYF